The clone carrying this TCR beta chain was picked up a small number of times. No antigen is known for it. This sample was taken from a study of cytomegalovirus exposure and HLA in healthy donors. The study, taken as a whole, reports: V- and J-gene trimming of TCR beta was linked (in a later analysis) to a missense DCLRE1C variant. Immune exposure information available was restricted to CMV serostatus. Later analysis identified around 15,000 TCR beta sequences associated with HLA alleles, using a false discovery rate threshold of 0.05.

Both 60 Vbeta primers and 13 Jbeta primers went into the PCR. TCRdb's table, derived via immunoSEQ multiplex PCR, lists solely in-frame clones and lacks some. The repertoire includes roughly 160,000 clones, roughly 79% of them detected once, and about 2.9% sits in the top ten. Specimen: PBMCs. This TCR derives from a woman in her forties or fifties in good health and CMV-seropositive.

CDR3 loop: CASTVTDRGHEQFF. The CDR3 bases are TGTGCCAGCACCGTGACGGACAGGGGCCATGAGCAGTTCTTC. This chain uses TRBV9 with TRBJ2-1; 9 nucleotides line up with TRBD1. The trim removed 6 bases at V and 8 bases at J, leaving 9 bases unmatched. The germline CDR1 and CDR2 sequences are SGDLS and YYNGEE. This CDR3 spans 14 amino acids.